The T cell receptor (beta chain) under discussion was sequenced for a study of blood T cell repertoires in COVID-19. Turning to the study itself: Sites across the United States, Italy and Spain contributed samples from acute and convalescent COVID-19. Nucleic acid was either cDNA or gDNA, and it came from T cells, B-cell-depleted T cells, or PBMCs.

CDR1 and CDR2 (germline): MDHEN, SYDVKM. V was trimmed by 2 bases and J by 6 bases, leaving 11 bases between them. The CDR3 consists of 14 residues. The authors' processing: Reference gene primers were amplified, and this amplification served to estimate nucleated cell counts. Here immunoSEQ multiplex PCR was the method, and the copy in TCRdb shows in-frame clones only, minus some. The D gene and trimming were derived from the DNA, and the V and J assignments and clone size from that table. The sample shows approximately 200,000 clones, approximately 80% of them seen only once. Sequencing was performed on peripheral blood. This TCR was sampled from a woman of 80 years or more with acute or convalescent COVID-19. The V and J genes are TRBV28 and TRBJ1-5; weak D call: TRBD1 (6 bases). CDR3 in DNA: TGTGCCAGCAGTTTAGGGGGCGGCCTTCAGCCCCAGCATTTT. This encodes CASSLGGGLQPQHF.